Listed below are T cell receptor beta chains from one sample, sequenced in a study of T cell repertoires in cytomegalovirus infection. TCRdb ran MiXCR on the reads and lists one entry per CDR3 protein. The data hold roughly 320,000 distinct CDR3 sequences, with 9.6% observed a single time. Source material: PBMCs. The receptors here all came from a human donor in good health (CMV status not recorded). Some clones in this sample may be carry-over from other donors' samples. Each CDR3 is given with its conserved first and last residue. Size is omitted from some rows. Given values are once, few, many or a class for expanded clones.

abundance	v_gene	j_gene	CDR3aa
few	TRBV27	TRBJ2-1	CASSSPTSSSSYNEQFF
many	TRBV5-6	TRBJ1-2	CASSSRAYGYTF
-	TRBV29-1	TRBJ1-2	CSAQVGNGYTF
many	TRBV6-2/TRBV6-3	TRBJ2-1	CASSYVGQGYNEQFF
many	TRBV12-3/TRBV12-4	TRBJ1-5	CASRLKGSSNQPQHF
many	TRBV20-1	TRBJ2-1	CSARFAGGHRNEQFF
many	TRBV28	TRBJ1-2	CASSLGARGYTF
many	TRBV11-2	TRBJ2-1	CASSYERGALIFNEQFF
many	TRBV7-9	TRBJ1-6	CASSRDGGNLGSPLHF
few	TRBV7-9	TRBJ1-4	CASSFGLNEKLFF
many	TRBV6-5	TRBJ2-1	CASSLLTYNEQFF
-	TRBV29-1	TRBJ2-7	CSVADSLSYEQYF
few	TRBV27	TRBJ1-1	CASSHLFPGGDTEAFF
many	TRBV7-2	TRBJ1-6	CASSQGGLWSPLHF
many	TRBV4-1	TRBJ1-3	CASSQVLGPRGTGNTIYF
-	TRBV29-1	TRBJ1-1	CSVQAAGNTEAFF
few	TRBV15	TRBJ1-1	CATSRGSGDTEAFF
many	TRBV6-5	TRBJ1-1	CATYRGNTEAFF
-	TRBV28	TRBJ2-3	CASSLRLAGGDTQYF
many	TRBV12-3/TRBV12-4	TRBJ2-1	CASSFFGGGFYNEQFF
many	TRBV2	TRBJ2-3	CASRALAITDTQYF
many	TRBV2	TRBJ2-2	CASSVGTGGLTGELFF
many	TRBV28	TRBJ2-3	CASSGVSTDTQYF
once	TRBV4-3	TRBJ2-5	CASSQSGGAGGQETQYF
few	TRBV12-3/TRBV12-4	TRBJ2-3	CASSIRLATDTQYF
many	TRBV5-4	TRBJ1-2	CASSPDAGQAGYGYTF
many	TRBV2	TRBJ1-1	CASSGQGLTEAFF
-	TRBV5-4	TRBJ1-1	CASSLEVSRANTEAFF
many	TRBV7-8	TRBJ2-5	CASSFSLGGGAGETQYF
many	TRBV13	TRBJ2-3	CASSLEEGQVSTDTQYF
-	TRBV12-3/TRBV12-4	TRBJ2-5	CASSPRSYQETQYF
many	TRBV28	TRBJ1-2	CASSTQGLSGYTF
many	TRBV7-2	TRBJ2-5	CASSLIQGRGSDQYF
few	TRBV19	TRBJ1-1	CASRRGQGYTEAFF
many	TRBV6-2/TRBV6-3	TRBJ2-3	CASRPRDVSSTDTQYF
-	TRBV20-1	TRBJ1-2	CSADRATGYTF
many	TRBV29-1	TRBJ2-3	CSVVWASNPTTDTQYF
many	TRBV7-3	TRBJ1-1	CASSLSGDAAEAFF
-	TRBV20-1	TRBJ2-2	CSANPRHTGELFF
few	TRBV20-1	TRBJ2-3	CSASRWGSTDTQYF
few	TRBV20-1	TRBJ2-3	CSARRRGGRDTQYF
many	TRBV7-9	TRBJ1-6	CASSLVDSPLHF
many	TRBV5-1	TRBJ2-7	CASSPSLAGGAYEQYF
medium-sized	TRBV7-9	TRBJ2-5	CASSLAVEKETQYF
many	TRBV7-2	TRBJ1-5	CASSPTGDRNQPQHF
many	TRBV6-2/TRBV6-3	TRBJ1-6	CASRLGTNSPLHF
many	TRBV7-8	TRBJ2-2	CASSADRGGTGELFF
many	TRBV20-1	TRBJ2-1	CSASEFGDELHEQFF
many	TRBV7-2	TRBJ2-3	CASSTARGGRTDTQYF
many	TRBV29-1	TRBJ1-2	CSVAGASYGYTF
-	TRBV24-1	TRBJ2-5	CATSDSTLEGAKRDTQYF
many	TRBV7-2	TRBJ1-1	CASSIQWNTEAFF
few	TRBV4-3	TRBJ2-3	CASSIRTSGSTDTQYF
-	TRBV13	TRBJ2-3	CASSSYLAGGSTDTQYF
few	TRBV7-2	TRBJ1-2	CASSLGDSLRTGGYTF